The 24 T cell receptor beta chains listed next were all sequenced from one sample in a study of T cells after yellow fever vaccination. TCRdb processed the 5' RACE reads anew with MiXCR; each CDR3 protein has one entry. The repertoire holds 500,000 to 650,000 distinct CDR3 sequences, with roughly an eighth as singletons. Sequenced here: PBMCs, sampled on the day of the yellow fever booster vaccination. The receptor set was obtained from a man aged 25 to 40 who received the YFV17D yellow fever vaccine.

This chain uses TRBV7-2 with TRBJ1-6; tentatively, D is TRBD1 (6 bases). V was cut by 4 bases and J by 7 bases, with 11 bases left in between. CDR3 length equals 14 residues. Germline CDR1 and CDR2: SGHTA and FQGNSA. The CDR3 is CASSSTGWNSPLHF. CDR3 bases: TGTGCCAGCAGCTCTACAGGGTGGAATTCACCCCTCCACTTT. The full variable domain, rest sourced from reference TRBV7-2 and TRBJ1-6, is GAGVSQSPSNKVTEKGKDVELRCDPISGHTALYWYRQSLGQGLEFLIYFQGNSAPDKSGLPSDRFSAERTGGSVSTLTIQRTQQEDSAVYLCASSSTGWNSPLHFGNGTRLTVT.

This clonotype has a handful of counts. This chain joins TRBV7-9 and TRBJ2-1; D might be TRBD1 (5 bases). Deletions cut 8 bases from V and 8 bases from J, with 13 bases between. Germline-derived CDR1 and CDR2 are SEHNR and FQNEAQ (reference sequence). The CDR3 has 12 residues. CDR3: CASAIRVYEQFF. CDR3 bases: TGTGCCAGCGCGATCAGGGTCTATGAGCAGTTCTTC.

This clonotype has just a few counts. The chain joins TRBV15 to TRBJ2-3, with D uncertain. Looked up from germline, CDR1 is LNHNV and CDR2 is YYDKDF (reference sequence). Trimming shortened V by 2 bases and J by 6 bases, and 6 bases separated the two germline ends. This CDR3 spans 12 amino acids. CDR3 region: CATSRNGDTQYF. The CDR3 DNA reads as TGTGCCACCAGCAGAAACGGGGATACGCAGTATTTT. Drawing the rest from reference TRBV15 and TRBJ2-3, the complete variable domain is DAMVIQNPRYQVTQFGKPVTLSCSQTLNHNVMYWYQQKSSQAPKLLFHYYDKDFNNEADTPDNFQSRRPNTSFCFLDIRSPGLGDTAMYLCATSRNGDTQYFGPGTRLTVL.

This clonotype was seen a handful of times. This could be a read error, since a much larger clone is one nucleotide away. V is TRBV7-2 and J is TRBJ2-3; a weak D match, TRBD1 (6 bases). This CDR3 has 15 residues. From germline, CDR1 is SGHTA and CDR2 FQGNSA. Trimming pared 0 bases from V and 1 base from J, leaving 8 bases between. The CDR3 protein is CASSLARGRTDTQYF. CDR3 DNA sequence: TGTGCCAGCAGCTTAGCCAGGGGACGCACAGATACGCAGTATTTT.

The sample holds a few counts of this clonotype. V and J are TRBV11-2 and TRBJ2-7; 12 bases align to TRBD2. The trim removed 4 bases at V and 2 bases at J, leaving 15 bases unmatched. Germline V CDR1 and CDR2: SGHAT, FQNNGV. The CDR3 spans 19 residues. The CDR3 loop is CASSSSYSPTSGGAYEQYF. The CDR3 coding sequence is TGTGCCAGCAGCTCCTCATATAGTCCGACTAGCGGGGGAGCCTACGAGCAGTACTTC.

This chain uses TRBV12-3 or TRBV12-4 with TRBJ2-1, with 7 bases lining up with TRBD2. CDR3 length: 15 amino acids. The ends lost 4 bases at V and 6 bases at J; junction bases unmatched: 9. CDR3 sequence: CASSWASGWVNEQFF. The CDR3 DNA reads as TGTGCCAGCAGTTGGGCTAGCGGCTGGGTCAATGAGCAGTTCTTC.

The V call is TRBV20-1, the J call TRBJ2-5; maybe TRBD2 (6 bases). The length of the CDR3 is 15 residues. Trimming pared 1 base from V and 7 bases from J, leaving 19 bases between. The V gene's germline CDR1 is DFQATT and CDR2 SNEGSKA (reference sequence). The chain's CDR3 is CSARVESGPRGTQYF. CDR3 in DNA: TGCAGTGCTAGAGTCGAGAGCGGGCCTAGAGGGACCCAGTACTTC.

This clonotype was counted only a few times. This chain joins TRBV7-2 and TRBJ2-2, with 12 bases aligning to TRBD2. CDR1 SGHTA and CDR2 FQGNSA come from the germline V gene. V was pared by 0 bases and J by 5 bases, with 4 bases of the junction left unmatched. This CDR3 spans 17 amino acids. CDR3 sequence (DNA): TGTGCCAGCAGCTTAGCCCTTCTAGCGGGAGGGACCGGGGAGCTGTTTTTT. It is translated as CASSLALLAGGTGELFF.

This clonotype has a handful of counts. This chain joins TRBV11-2 and TRBJ2-7, with TRBD2 identical over 8 bases. Germline loops: CDR1 SGHAT, CDR2 FQNNGV. J lost 5 bases, V lost 3 bases, and 18 bases had no gene match. This CDR3 spans 18 amino acids. The CDR3 sequence is CASSFKSPVGGRFNEQYF. CDR3 DNA sequence: TGTGCCAGCAGCTTTAAGTCTCCGGTGGGCGGGAGGTTCAACGAGCAGTACTTC.

This clonotype came up a few times. The chain uses TRBV29-1 and TRBJ2-1; D is possibly TRBD2 (6 bases). The CDR3 sequence is 14 residues long. Trimming left V 4 bases short and J 4 bases short, with 14 bases between. Per the germline V gene, CDR1 is SQVTM and CDR2 is ANQGSEA. The CDR3 coding sequence is TGCAGCGTTGCTCCCGGGAGTTCATACAATGAGCAGTTCTTC. Encoded protein: CSVAPGSSYNEQFF.

V and J are TRBV5-1 and TRBJ2-2; D possibly matches TRBD1 or TRBD2 (5 bases each). Germline CDR1 and CDR2: SGHRS and YFSETQ. The length of the CDR3 is 16 residues. With 4 bases removed from V and 7 bases from J, the gap between germline ends came to 20 bases. DNA for the CDR3: TGCGCCAGCAGCCCTGGTCGAGGGGCGAAGAACGGGGAGCTGTTTTTT. Translating gives CASSPGRGAKNGELFF.

The genes are TRBV20-1 and TRBJ2-3; D remains ambiguous. The ends were cut back, 2 bases at V and 2 bases at J, with 14 bases in the middle. The CDR3 spans 15 residues. CDR1 DFQATT and CDR2 SNEGSKA come from the germline V gene (reference sequence). This CDR3 is CSARHSQDATDTQYF. In DNA, the CDR3 is TGCAGTGCTAGACACAGCCAGGACGCCACAGATACGCAGTATTTT.

This clonotype was recorded once. The chain is built from TRBV6-2 or TRBV6-3 and TRBJ2-1, with no clear D. The germline V and J ends were trimmed by 8 bases and 0 bases, with 8 bases remaining between them. Germline V CDR1 and CDR2: MNHEY, SVGEGT. The CDR3 extends over 13 amino acids. The CDR3 nucleotides read TGTGCCAGCCTTAGAGACTCCTACAATGAGCAGTTCTTC. Translated: CASLRDSYNEQFF.

This clonotype was seen more than once but under ten times. The V and J genes are TRBV12-3 or TRBV12-4 and TRBJ2-1; 7 nucleotides agree with TRBD2. Unmatched junction bases numbered 4, after V lost 5 bases and J lost 0 bases. This CDR3 comprises 15 residues. CDR3 in amino acids: CASSTAGSSYNEQFF. For the CDR3, the DNA is TGTGCCAGCAGTACAGCGGGGAGCTCCTACAATGAGCAGTTCTTC.

The rearrangement joins TRBV7-9 to TRBJ2-2, with a tentative D call TRBD1 (5 bases). The CDR3 runs 15 residues. Germline lookup yields CDR1 SEHNR and CDR2 FQNEAQ (reference sequence). V lost 0 bases and J 4 bases, leaving 9 bases between the germline ends. The CDR3 protein is CASSLATGATGELFF. Here the CDR3 DNA reads TGTGCCAGCAGCTTAGCGACTGGGGCCACCGGGGAGCTGTTTTTT.

This clonotype was seen only a few times. CDR3 sequence (DNA): TGCGCCAGCAGCCAAGATTCCCCAGCGGAGCAAGAGACCCAGTACTTC. The encoded protein is CASSQDSPAEQETQYF. The chain recombines TRBV4-3 with TRBJ2-5; D is possibly TRBD2 (5 bases). Germline CDR1 reads LGHNA; CDR2 reads YSLEER. Trimming took off 0 bases at V and 2 bases at J, with 13 bases between the two ends. CDR3 length equals 16 residues.

At least ten counts were recorded for this clonotype. The chain uses TRBV28 and TRBJ2-1, with 8 bases that match TRBD2. The V and J ends lost 2 bases and 7 bases, in that order; junction bases with no gene match: 7. The CDR3 is made up of 15 amino acids. Germline CDR1 MDHEN, CDR2 SYDVKM. The CDR3 nucleotides are TGTGCCAGCAGTTTACAGGGACTAGAAACGAATGAGCAGTTCTTC. It codes for CASSLQGLETNEQFF.

V gene TRBV6-1 combines with J gene TRBJ2-3, with 9 bases fitting TRBD2. Germline V gene data show CDR1 as MNHNS and CDR2 as SASEGT. This CDR3 contains 16 residues. Trimming took 7 bases from V and 6 from J; bases not matched to a gene: 14. Here the CDR3 reads CASKGRGREGQDTQYF. The CDR3 coding sequence is TGTGCCAGCAAAGGGAGGGGGCGGGAGGGCCAGGATACGCAGTATTTT.

The genes are TRBV10-3 and TRBJ2-7, with 12 bases that match TRBD2. Germline values: CDR1 ENHRY, CDR2 SYGVKD. There are 14 residues in the CDR3. The J segment lost 2 bases and the V segment lost 6 bases, leaving 2 bases of the junction unmatched. The DNA for the CDR3 is TGTGCCATCAGGGCTAGCGGGAGGGCCTACGAGCAGTACTTC. Its protein is CAIRASGRAYEQYF.

This clonotype was counted only a few times. The CDR3 spells CASSPYLRTHSYEQYF. DNA for the CDR3: TGTGCCAGCAGCCCATACCTTCGGACACACTCCTACGAGCAGTACTTC. The chain recombines TRBV11-2 with TRBJ2-7; possible D gene TRBD1, 5 bases. V was clipped by 5 bases and J by 0 bases, with 17 bases between them. The CDR3 is made up of 16 amino acids. Germline V gene data show CDR1 as SGHAT and CDR2 as FQNNGV.

This clonotype was found a few times. The rearrangement links TRBV3-1 to TRBJ2-7; D call uncertain. V gave up 0 bases and J gave up 3 bases, with 9 bases separating them. CDR1 LGHDT and CDR2 YNNKEL come from the germline V gene (reference sequence). The CDR3 has 14 amino acids. CDR3 DNA sequence: TGTGCCAGCAGCCAAGATATCTGGGTCTACGAGCAGTACTTC. Translation gives CASSQDIWVYEQYF.

The rearrangement joins TRBV4-3 to TRBJ2-1; D might be TRBD2 (6 bases). The CDR3 runs 17 residues. Germline CDR1 is LGHNA and CDR2 is YSLEER. Deletions cut 0 bases from V and 3 bases from J, with 15 bases between. Here the CDR3 reads CASSQEALSGLYNEQFF. The CDR3 DNA reads TGCGCCAGCAGCCAAGAAGCGCTTAGCGGCCTCTACAATGAGCAGTTCTTC.

This clonotype was recorded a few times. The V gene is TRBV5-1, the J gene TRBJ1-5; the match to TRBD1 covers 7 bases. The J segment lost 5 bases and the V segment lost 0 bases, leaving 5 bases of the junction unmatched. There are 15 residues in the CDR3. The germline CDR1 and CDR2 sequences are SGHRS and YFSETQ. CDR3 nucleotides: TGCGCCAGCAGCTTGGAGCCAGGGGGAGATCAGCCCCAGCATTTT. Its translation: CASSLEPGGDQPQHF.

The chain is built from TRBV29-1 and TRBJ1-1; TRBD1 agrees at 9 bases. The V gene end was trimmed by 6 bases and the J gene end by 5 bases; junction bases not matched to a gene: 7. The CDR3 length is 13 residues. Germline V gene sequence: CDR1 SQVTM, CDR2 ANQGSEA. CDR3 coding DNA: TGCAGCGTGCGGGACAGGGTTGGGACTGAAGCTTTCTTT. Amino acids: CSVRDRVGTEAFF.